This T cell receptor beta chain derives from a study of blood T cells in healthy people across ages. Through a sample-barcoded 5' primer and a J-beta primer mix, a second PCR was run for roughly 6 to 12 cycles. TCRdb reanalysed the 5' RACE reads using MiXCR and keeps one entry per CDR3 protein. This sample yields 450,000 to 600,000 distinct CDR3 sequences, of which roughly a quarter are seen a single time; 3% to 4.5% belongs to the top ten. The CDR3 loop spans 15 amino acids. Germline assignment: CDR1 SEHNR and CDR2 FQNEAQ (reference sequence). Between the trimmed V and J ends, which lost 1 base and 3 bases, there was a span of 12 bases. These same records also appear under a second study, on T cells of mothers and their children.

The TCR sequence derives from a boy between 2 and 15 years old in good health. V gene TRBV7-9 combines with J gene TRBJ2-5; D may be TRBD1 or TRBD2 (6 bases each). The sample comprised blood. CDR3 residues: CASSLGGADEETQYF. For the CDR3, the DNA is TGTGCCAGCAGCTTAGGGGGGGCGGACGAAGAGACCCAGTACTTC.